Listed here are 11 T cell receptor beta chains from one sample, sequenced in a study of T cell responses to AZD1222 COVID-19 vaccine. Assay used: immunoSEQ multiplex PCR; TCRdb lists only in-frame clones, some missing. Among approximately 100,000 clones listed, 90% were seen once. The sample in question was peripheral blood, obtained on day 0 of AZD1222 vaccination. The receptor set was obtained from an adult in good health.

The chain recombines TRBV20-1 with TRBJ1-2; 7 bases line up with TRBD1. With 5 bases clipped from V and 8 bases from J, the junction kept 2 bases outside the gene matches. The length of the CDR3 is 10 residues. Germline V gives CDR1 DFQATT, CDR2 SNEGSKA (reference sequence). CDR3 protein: CSAWTGGYTF. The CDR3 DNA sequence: TGCAGTGCTTGGACAGGCGGCTACACCTTC.

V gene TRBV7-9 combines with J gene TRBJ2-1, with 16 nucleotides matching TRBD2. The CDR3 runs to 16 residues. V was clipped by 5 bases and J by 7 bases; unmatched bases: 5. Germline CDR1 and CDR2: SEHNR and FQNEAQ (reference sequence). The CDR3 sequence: CASSPWGLAGGNEQFF. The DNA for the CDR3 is TGTGCCAGCAGCCCTTGGGGACTAGCGGGAGGGAATGAGCAGTTCTTC.

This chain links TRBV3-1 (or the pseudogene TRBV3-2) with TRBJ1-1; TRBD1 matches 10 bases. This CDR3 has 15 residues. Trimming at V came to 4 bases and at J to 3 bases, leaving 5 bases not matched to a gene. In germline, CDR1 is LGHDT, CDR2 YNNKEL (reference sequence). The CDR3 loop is CASSLRDRGYTEAFF. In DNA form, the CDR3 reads TGTGCCAGCAGCCTCCGGGACAGGGGATACACTGAAGCTTTCTTT.

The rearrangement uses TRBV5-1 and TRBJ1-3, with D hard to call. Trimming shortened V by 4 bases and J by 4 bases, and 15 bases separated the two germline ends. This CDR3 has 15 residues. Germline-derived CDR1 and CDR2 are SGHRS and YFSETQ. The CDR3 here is CASSPSPSRGNTIYF. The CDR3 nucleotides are TGCGCCAGCAGCCCGAGTCCATCCCGAGGAAACACCATATATTTT.

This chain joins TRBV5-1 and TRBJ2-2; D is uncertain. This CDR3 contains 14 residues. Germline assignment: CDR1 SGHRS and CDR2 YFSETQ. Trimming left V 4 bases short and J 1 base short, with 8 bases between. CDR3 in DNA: TGCGCCAGCAGCCCGACGGGGAACACCGGGGAGCTGTTTTTT. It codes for CASSPTGNTGELFF.

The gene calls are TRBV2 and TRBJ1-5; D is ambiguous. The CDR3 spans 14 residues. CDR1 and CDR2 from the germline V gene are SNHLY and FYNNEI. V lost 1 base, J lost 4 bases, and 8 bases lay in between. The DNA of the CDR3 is TGTGCCAGCAGTGAAGGTCGCGAGAATCAGCCCCAGCATTTT. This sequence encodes CASSEGRENQPQHF. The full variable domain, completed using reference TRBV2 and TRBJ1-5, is EPEVTQTPSHQVTQMGQEVILRCVPISNHLYFYWYRQILGQKVEFLVSFYNNEISEKSEIFDDQFSVERPDGSNFTLKIRSTKLEDSAMYFCASSEGRENQPQHFGDGTRLSIL.

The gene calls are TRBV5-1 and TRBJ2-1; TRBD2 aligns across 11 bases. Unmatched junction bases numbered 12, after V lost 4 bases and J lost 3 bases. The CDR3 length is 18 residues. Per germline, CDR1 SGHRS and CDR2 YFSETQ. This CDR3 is CASSKGLAGGPLYNEQFF. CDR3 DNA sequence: TGCGCCAGCAGCAAAGGGCTAGCGGGAGGCCCCCTCTACAATGAGCAGTTCTTC.

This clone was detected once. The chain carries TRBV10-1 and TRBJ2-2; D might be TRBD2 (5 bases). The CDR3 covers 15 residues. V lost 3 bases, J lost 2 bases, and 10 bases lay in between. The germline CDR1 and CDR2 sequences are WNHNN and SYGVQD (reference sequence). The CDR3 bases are TGCGCCAGCAGTGACGGCGGAGGAAACACCGGGGAGCTGTTTTTT. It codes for CASSDGGGNTGELFF.

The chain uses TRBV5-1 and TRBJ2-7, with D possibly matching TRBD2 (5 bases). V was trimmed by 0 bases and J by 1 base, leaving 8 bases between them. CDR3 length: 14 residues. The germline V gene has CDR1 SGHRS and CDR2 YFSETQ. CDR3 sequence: CASSLAAASYEQYF. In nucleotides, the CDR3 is TGCGCCAGCAGCTTGGCAGCGGCTTCCTACGAGCAGTACTTC.

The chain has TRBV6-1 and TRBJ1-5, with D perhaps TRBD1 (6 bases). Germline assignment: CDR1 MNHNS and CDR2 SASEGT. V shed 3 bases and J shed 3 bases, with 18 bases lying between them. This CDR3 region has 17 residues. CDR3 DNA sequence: TGTGCCAGCAGTGACCTTTGGAGGGACACCCCCAATCAGCCCCAGCATTTT. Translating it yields CASSDLWRDTPNQPQHF.

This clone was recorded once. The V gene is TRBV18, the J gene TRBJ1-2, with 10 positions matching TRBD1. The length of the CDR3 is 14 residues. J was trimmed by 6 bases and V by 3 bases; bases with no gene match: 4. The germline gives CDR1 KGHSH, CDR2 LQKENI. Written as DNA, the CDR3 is TGTGCCAGCTCACCGGGGACAGGGGCGGATGGCTACACCTTC. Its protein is CASSPGTGADGYTF.